A selection of T cell receptor beta chains follows, all from one sample in a study of T cell repertoires in cytomegalovirus infection. TCRdb fed the reads into MiXCR, producing one record per CDR3 protein. The table records around 550,000 distinct CDR3 sequences, around 27% of them present only once. The sequenced sample was PBMCs. Receptors were obtained from a human donor in good health (CMV status not recorded). Some clones in this sample may be carry-over from other donors' samples. CDR3s include the opening cysteine and the closing phenylalanine or tryptophan.

cdr3_aa,j_call,v_call
CASSEAVRGYEQYF,TRBJ2-7,TRBV6-1
CASSQDGRGPSTDTQYF,TRBJ2-3,TRBV14
CATDEDTESFF,TRBJ1-1,TRBV6-2/TRBV6-3
CASRGTSGPDTQYF,TRBJ2-3,TRBV12-3/TRBV12-4
CASTGSGRKNTQYF,TRBJ2-3,TRBV12-3/TRBV12-4
CASSYRQGGYNYGYTF,TRBJ1-2,TRBV7-3
CASNQPSVQGSYNEQFF,TRBJ2-1,TRBV7-2
CASSTPGLAGEQFF,TRBJ2-1,TRBV28
CASSLVTSSSPLNTGELFF,TRBJ2-2,TRBV7-6
CASSLRGGTEAFF,TRBJ1-1,TRBV12-3/TRBV12-4
CASSDSANQPQHF,TRBJ1-5,TRBV2
CASSPLVGRRNTNTDTQYF,TRBJ2-3,TRBV18
CASSQDSPSGANVLTF,TRBJ2-6,TRBV4-1
CSASRGADEQFF,TRBJ2-1,TRBV20-1
CTSSFPGGFYEQYF,TRBJ2-7,TRBV7-2
CASSYTPGQGASGYTF,TRBJ1-2,TRBV6-2/TRBV6-3
CALEGTDTQYF,TRBJ2-3,TRBV30
CASSLDSTGGVETQYF,TRBJ2-5,TRBV11-2
CASSTPGYEQYF,TRBJ2-7,TRBV28
CASRDAGEYTQYF,TRBJ2-3,TRBV28
CASSPLRGGSYNEQFF,TRBJ2-1,TRBV18
CASSQNGYGYTF,TRBJ1-2,TRBV14
CASSRTSGRFTDTQYF,TRBJ2-3,TRBV27
CASSRRWTSGIDTQYF,TRBJ2-3,TRBV6-2/TRBV6-3
CASSQVDSQYEQYF,TRBJ2-7,TRBV4-3
CATSPTSGPVSYNEQFF,TRBJ2-1,TRBV24-1
CASSGRDSAGETQYF,TRBJ2-5,TRBV5-4
CSVVGQFNYGYTF,TRBJ1-2,TRBV29-1
CASSASSVGTDTQYF,TRBJ2-3,TRBV28
CAWKTGTSLNEQFF,TRBJ2-1,TRBV30
CASSYVAQETQYF,TRBJ2-5,TRBV6-6
CASSLALRTSGDTGELFF,TRBJ2-2,TRBV7-7
CASSRGGGDYGYTF,TRBJ1-2,TRBV12-3/TRBV12-4
CASSFETSGTGSYNEQFF,TRBJ2-1,TRBV6-6
CASSVDSHREAFF,TRBJ1-1,TRBV9
CASSQGTSAPSDTQYF,TRBJ2-3,TRBV6-2/TRBV6-3
CASSLDRANPYGYTF,TRBJ1-2,TRBV7-9
CASSLSIPGQGTGTEAFF,TRBJ1-1,TRBV4-1
CASSLASGRVYEQFF,TRBJ2-1,TRBV6-2/TRBV6-3
CATRPTRNTGELFF,TRBJ2-2,TRBV15